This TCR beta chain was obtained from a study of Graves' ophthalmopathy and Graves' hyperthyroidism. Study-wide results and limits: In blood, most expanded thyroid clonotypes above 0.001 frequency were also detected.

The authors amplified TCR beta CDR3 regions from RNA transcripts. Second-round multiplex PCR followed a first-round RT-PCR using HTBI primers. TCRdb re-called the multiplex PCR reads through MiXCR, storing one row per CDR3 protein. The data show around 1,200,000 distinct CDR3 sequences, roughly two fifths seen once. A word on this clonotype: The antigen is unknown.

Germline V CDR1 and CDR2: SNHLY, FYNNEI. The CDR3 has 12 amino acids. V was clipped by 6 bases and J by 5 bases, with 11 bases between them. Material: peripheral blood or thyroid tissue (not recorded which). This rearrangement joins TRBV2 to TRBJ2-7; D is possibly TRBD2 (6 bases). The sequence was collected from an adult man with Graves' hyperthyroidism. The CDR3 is CASSVWGDEQYF. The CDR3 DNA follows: TGTGCCAGCAGCGTCTGGGGGGACGAGCAGTACTTC.